The source of this T cell receptor beta chain is a study of blood T cells in healthy people across ages. Study-wide results and caveats: It was the long-lived donors that had more naive CD4+ cells and higher diversity than aged donors.

This clonotype was counted a few times. Its antigen is not identified. It was with a sample-barcoded 5' primer and a J-beta primer mix that a second PCR of roughly 7 to 12 cycles was run. TCRdb reanalysed the 5' RACE reads using MiXCR and keeps one entry per CDR3 protein. The sample yields roughly 1.5 million distinct CDR3 sequences, 42% seen once. The source of this sequence is a woman aged 18-30 years in good health. Material: blood.

CDR3 sequence: CASSGGTEKNIQYF. CDR3 in DNA: TGTGCCAGCAGTGGGGGGACAGAGAAAAACATTCAGTACTTC. V is TRBV6-1 and J is TRBJ2-4; 7 bases match TRBD1. The CDR3 is 14 amino acids. The V gene end was trimmed by 4 bases and the J gene end by 4 bases; junction bases not matched to a gene: 4. Germline V gene lookup returns CDR1 MNHNS and CDR2 SASEGT.